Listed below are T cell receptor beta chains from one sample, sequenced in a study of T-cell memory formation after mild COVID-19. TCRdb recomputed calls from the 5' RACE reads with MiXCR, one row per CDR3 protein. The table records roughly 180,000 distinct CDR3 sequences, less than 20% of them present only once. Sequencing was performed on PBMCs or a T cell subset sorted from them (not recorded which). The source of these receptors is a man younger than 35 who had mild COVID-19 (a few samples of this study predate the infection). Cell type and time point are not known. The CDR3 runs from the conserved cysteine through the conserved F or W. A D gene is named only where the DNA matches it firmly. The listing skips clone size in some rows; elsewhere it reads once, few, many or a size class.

CDR3aa: CSGGYRVETQYF; CDR3nt: TGCAGCGGGGGATACAGGGTGGAGACCCAGTACTTC; abundance: -; j_gene: TRBJ2-5; d_gene: -; v_gene: TRBV29-1
CDR3aa: CASRKAGTNTGELFF; CDR3nt: TGTGCCAGTCGAAAAGCGGGGACGAACACCGGGGAGCTGTTTTTT; abundance: -; j_gene: TRBJ2-2; d_gene: TRBD2; v_gene: TRBV7-2
CDR3aa: CASSDGRSGNQPQHF; CDR3nt: TGTGCCAGCAGCGACGGACGGTCCGGCAATCAGCCCCAGCATTTT; abundance: few; j_gene: TRBJ1-5; d_gene: -; v_gene: TRBV12-3/TRBV12-4
CDR3aa: CASSFRVLTGNTIYF; CDR3nt: TGCGCCAGCAGCTTTCGGGTGCTAACTGGAAACACCATATATTTT; abundance: many; j_gene: TRBJ1-3; d_gene: -; v_gene: TRBV4-1
CDR3aa: CASGGGINEKLFF; CDR3nt: TGTGCCAGTGGAGGGGGGATTAATGAAAAACTGTTTTTT; abundance: many; j_gene: TRBJ1-4; d_gene: -; v_gene: TRBV10-3
CDR3aa: CASSFEGQGSSYNEQFF; CDR3nt: TGTGCCAGCAGCTTCGAAGGTCAGGGGAGCTCCTACAATGAGCAGTTCTTC; abundance: -; j_gene: TRBJ2-1; d_gene: -; v_gene: TRBV11-3
CDR3aa: CASSFAGSNQPQHF; CDR3nt: TGTGCCAGCAGCTTCGCAGGGTCCAATCAGCCCCAGCATTTT; abundance: few; j_gene: TRBJ1-5; d_gene: -; v_gene: TRBV7-2
CDR3aa: CASSSTRGGNTIYF; CDR3nt: TGTGCCAGCAGCTCGACCAGGGGGGGTAACACCATATATTTT; abundance: -; j_gene: TRBJ1-3; d_gene: TRBD1; v_gene: TRBV5-5
CDR3aa: CASRGGNQPQHF; CDR3nt: TGTGCCAGCAGAGGGGGGAATCAGCCCCAGCATTTT; abundance: -; j_gene: TRBJ1-5; d_gene: -; v_gene: TRBV12-3/TRBV12-4
CDR3aa: CASSLATGNEKLFF; CDR3nt: TGTGCCAGCAGCCTAGCGACAGGGAATGAAAAACTGTTTTTT; abundance: few; j_gene: TRBJ1-4; d_gene: TRBD1; v_gene: TRBV7-2
CDR3aa: CASSPRGEWWETQYF; CDR3nt: TGTGCCAGCAGCCCTCGCGGGGAATGGTGGGAGACCCAGTACTTC; abundance: -; j_gene: TRBJ2-5; d_gene: -; v_gene: TRBV7-3
CDR3aa: CASAGLAGGETQYF; CDR3nt: TGTGCCAGCGCGGGACTAGCGGGGGGAGAGACCCAGTACTTC; abundance: few; j_gene: TRBJ2-5; d_gene: TRBD2; v_gene: TRBV6-2/TRBV6-3
CDR3aa: CASSRQVGNTEAFF; CDR3nt: TGTGCCAGCAGCCGACAGGTAGGGAACACTGAAGCTTTCTTT; abundance: -; j_gene: TRBJ1-1; d_gene: -; v_gene: TRBV12-3/TRBV12-4
CDR3aa: CASSSAQRSSYEQYF; CDR3nt: TGTGCCAGCAGTTCGGCCCAGCGGAGCTCCTACGAGCAGTACTTC; abundance: few; j_gene: TRBJ2-7; d_gene: -; v_gene: TRBV6-6
CDR3aa: CASSPGRTESYGYTF; CDR3nt: TGTGCCAGCAGCCCCGGCAGAACTGAGAGCTATGGCTACACCTTC; abundance: -; j_gene: TRBJ1-2; d_gene: -; v_gene: TRBV7-2
CDR3aa: CSASSSLPGYFDTQYF; CDR3nt: TGCAGTGCTAGTTCCTCTCTGCCGGGCTACTTCGATACGCAGTATTTT; abundance: many; j_gene: TRBJ2-3; d_gene: -; v_gene: TRBV20-1
CDR3aa: CASSPGNGANYGYTF; CDR3nt: TGTGCCAGCTCACCTGGTAACGGAGCTAACTATGGCTACACCTTC; abundance: many; j_gene: TRBJ1-2; d_gene: -; v_gene: TRBV18
CDR3aa: CASSPETGRTGELFF; CDR3nt: TGTGCCAGCAGTCCTGAGACAGGGCGGACCGGGGAGCTGTTTTTT; abundance: many; j_gene: TRBJ2-2; d_gene: TRBD1; v_gene: TRBV12-3/TRBV12-4
CDR3aa: CSGGGPIDTQYF; CDR3nt: TGCAGCGGCGGGGGGCCGATAGATACGCAGTATTTT; abundance: few; j_gene: TRBJ2-3; d_gene: TRBD2; v_gene: TRBV29-1
CDR3aa: CASGYYGGDSSYNEQFF; CDR3nt: TGTGCTAGTGGTTATTATGGTGGGGATAGCTCCTACAATGAGCAGTTCTTC; abundance: -; j_gene: TRBJ2-1; d_gene: -; v_gene: TRBV12-5
CDR3aa: CASSGGRNTEAFF; CDR3nt: TGTGCCAGCAGCGGGGGGCGTAACACTGAAGCTTTCTTT; abundance: -; j_gene: TRBJ1-1; d_gene: -; v_gene: TRBV7-3
CDR3aa: CASSLGPIGELFF; CDR3nt: TGCGCCAGCAGCTTGGGTCCCATAGGGGAGCTGTTTTTT; abundance: few; j_gene: TRBJ2-2; d_gene: -; v_gene: TRBV5-1
CDR3aa: CASRQGDGYTF; CDR3nt: TGTGCCAGCAGACAGGGCGACGGCTACACCTTC; abundance: few; j_gene: TRBJ1-2; d_gene: -; v_gene: TRBV2
CDR3aa: CASSALSNTEAFF; CDR3nt: TGTGCCAGCAGCGCACTCTCCAACACTGAAGCTTTCTTT; abundance: few; j_gene: TRBJ1-1; d_gene: -; v_gene: TRBV9
CDR3aa: CASSQEILLKTYGYTF; CDR3nt: TGCGCCAGCAGCCAAGAAATTTTACTCAAAACATATGGCTACACCTTC; abundance: few; j_gene: TRBJ1-2; d_gene: -; v_gene: TRBV4-1
CDR3aa: CASTRGVGQPQHF; CDR3nt: TGTGCCAGTACGCGGGGAGTGGGTCAGCCCCAGCATTTT; abundance: few; j_gene: TRBJ1-5; d_gene: -; v_gene: TRBV19
CDR3aa: CASRTGTGGETQYF; CDR3nt: TGTGCCAGCAGGACCGGGACAGGAGGAGAGACCCAGTACTTC; abundance: -; j_gene: TRBJ2-5; d_gene: TRBD1; v_gene: TRBV2
CDR3aa: CASSLYRVTDTQYF; CDR3nt: TGTGCCAGCAGCTTATATCGGGTAACAGATACGCAGTATTTT; abundance: few; j_gene: TRBJ2-3; d_gene: -; v_gene: TRBV7-8
CDR3aa: CSAVAGGKDTQYF; CDR3nt: TGCAGTGCTGTAGCGGGGGGAAAAGATACGCAGTATTTT; abundance: -; j_gene: TRBJ2-3; d_gene: TRBD2; v_gene: TRBV20-1
CDR3aa: CASSYDSRDTQYF; CDR3nt: TGCGCCAGCAGCTACGACAGTCGAGATACGCAGTATTTT; abundance: -; j_gene: TRBJ2-3; d_gene: -; v_gene: TRBV4-3
CDR3aa: CASTNTGETQYF; CDR3nt: TGTGCCAGCACCAACACGGGGGAGACCCAGTACTTC; abundance: -; j_gene: TRBJ2-5; d_gene: -; v_gene: TRBV7-9
CDR3aa: CASRQGGHYEQYF; CDR3nt: TGTGCCAGTCGGCAAGGGGGCCACTACGAGCAGTACTTC; abundance: -; j_gene: TRBJ2-7; d_gene: TRBD1; v_gene: TRBV18
CDR3aa: CASSEGYGYTF; CDR3nt: TGTGCCAGCAGTGAAGGCTATGGCTACACCTTC; abundance: few; j_gene: TRBJ1-2; d_gene: -; v_gene: TRBV6-6
CDR3aa: CASSLMATSGGAPWTQYF; CDR3nt: TGTGCCAGCAGCTTAATGGCGACTAGCGGGGGGGCGCCTTGGACCCAGTACTTC; abundance: few; j_gene: TRBJ2-5; d_gene: TRBD2; v_gene: TRBV7-2